This T cell receptor beta chain was found in a study of response to subunit inactivated influenza vaccine. Study-level points and caveats: Few additional T cells are recruited per seasonal influenza vaccination, authors suggested.

TCRdb independently ran MiXCR on the RT-PCR reads; one entry per CDR3 protein. Counted here are roughly 790,000 distinct CDR3 sequences, about 20% occurring once; the ten biggest clones make up roughly 10%. This CDR3 contains 11 residues. Germline CDR1 and CDR2: SGHRS and YFSETQ. Concerning this clonotype: Its specificity is unknown. The germline gene is not matched at one end of the junction; a read error may be the cause.

The receptor was derived from a man aged 50 to 59 who received an inactivated influenza vaccine. This chain links TRBV5-1 with TRBJ2-2; D is ambiguous. The sample consisted of PBMCs from blood, taken roughly 5 days after vaccination. CDR3 DNA sequence: TGCGTCAGCAGCTCCACCGGGGAGCTGTTTTTT. This codes for CVSSSTGELFF.